Sequencing of this T cell receptor (beta chain) was carried out in a study of T cells in tuberculosis (dated by TCRdb to the late 2010s). Some background on the complete study: To characterize T cells specific for the mycobacterial lipid antigen glucose monomycolate (GMM), the study used CD1B tetramers together with high-throughput TCR immunosequencing. With ten people per group, a South African clinical cohort compared IGRA-negative adolescents, IGRA-positive adolescents with latent tuberculosis, and adults with active tuberculosis. On the study overall, not on this receptor specifically: Clinical samples were chosen by availability of cryopreserved specimens, and active tuberculosis cases were adults while controls were adolescents. An accuracy of just under 90% (AUROC 0.85 to 0.95) was reached by a classifier using the diverse GMM-specific repertoire, compared with 60% to 70% accuracy when GEM motif frequencies were used. Compared with IGRA-negative controls, TCR-alpha repertoires from active tuberculosis had smaller mean NN-distances to GMM-specific TCRs, which suggests that these TCRs underwent clonal expansion. Smaller NN-distances were partly driven by shorter CDR3-alpha lengths in active tuberculosis patients, and statistical significance was not reached for the TCR-beta difference.

At study entry, a tuberculin skin test and the QuantiFERON-TB GOLD In-Tube IGRA were used to screen adolescents for latent tuberculosis infection. Immunosequencing was performed on unsorted cryopreserved PBMC, with 90,000 to 100,000 T cells per clinical donor covered on average. Eleven high schools in the Worcester region of the Western Cape, South Africa, served as enrollment sites for adolescents aged 12 to 18 years. About 10 M. tuberculosis-infected and approximately 10 uninfected adolescents were selected with matching for age and sex. For the adolescents, PBMC were isolated by density centrifugation from freshly drawn heparinized blood and then cryopreserved. TCR libraries were generated with the immunoSEQ multiplex PCR assay, using TCR-beta and/or TCR-alpha/delta assays for each sample. The Illumina high-throughput platform was used to sequence the amplified TCR libraries. The source study handled its data this way. Clustering and dimensionality reduction relied on pairwise TCRdist distances among GMM-specific receptors from T cells that were either sorted ex vivo or expanded in vitro. Each clinical repertoire was assigned a mean NN-distance score, defined as the average TCRdist to the nearest 10% of tetramer-positive reference sequences. GEM TCR motif frequency was computed as the fraction of unique TCRs matching known GEM sequences by V/J usage and CDR3 length. Linear discriminant analysis with leave-one-out cross-validation, implemented in scikit-learn, was used to classify active tuberculosis. TCRdb mirrors the immuneACCESS table, restricted to in-frame sequences. Some clones are absent from its copies; in checked studies, under half trace to an unresolved V gene, and the reason for the others is unknown. The D gene and trimming were derived from the DNA, and the V and J assignments and clone size from that table. The sample includes about 24,000 clones, with nearly 97% observed a single time. The ten largest account for 9% to 9.5% of the sample.

Inclusive of the bounding cysteine and phenylalanine, the CDR3 is 15 residues long. Left in the record is the CDR3 DNA by itself, 45 bases read in frame from the first base. V is pared back by 0 bases and J by 0 bases, with 9 bases lying between the germline termini. CDR1 SGHRS and CDR2 YFSETQ were looked up in the germline V gene. This clone appeared once. The specificity of this receptor is unknown. Nothing much larger sits one base from this clone, and base qualities are not available. This TCR was sampled from a donor between 5 and 29 years old with latent tuberculosis or without tuberculosis infection. The sequenced sample consisted of PBMCs. The sequence is built from TRBV5-1 and TRBJ1-1; TRBD1 could be the D gene, as 5 bases match. The CDR3 has the sequence CASSLVSGMNTEAFF. The nucleotide sequence reads as follows: TGCGCCAGCAGCTTGGTTTCAGGGATGAACACTGAAGCTTTCTTT.